This record looks at one T cell receptor (beta chain) sequence and its context. The antigen is not known. This entry belongs to a study of T cells after posttransplantation cyclophosphamide. Notes on the study in general: Recipient CMV seropositivity and CMV reactivation strongly tracked TRB clonality. Donor CD8+ memory clones often dominated recipient blood repertoires at later times.

Cyclophosphamide on days +3 and +4 followed busulfan-fludarabine conditioning and a marrow graft. Some clones are missing from TCRdb's copy, which holds only in-frame ones; the method was immunoSEQ multiplex PCR. This sample carries under 8,500 clones, roughly 82% of them seen once, and the ten largest clones take around 16%. Material: CD4+ T cells sorted from blood, obtained about 1,200 days after allogeneic stem cell transplant with posttransplant cyclophosphamide. This TCR was sampled from a female patient between 35 and 55 years old who received an allogeneic stem cell transplant from a related donor, was CMV-positive, and had no GVHD. Some of the T cells might come from the graft donor.

The CDR3 DNA sequence: TGCGCCAGCAGCCAACCAACAGGGGGCACCGGGGAGCTGTTTTTT. Residues: CASSQPTGGTGELFF. This chain joins TRBV4-1 and TRBJ2-2; 8 bases are shared with TRBD1. Trimming took 2 bases from V and 4 from J; bases not matched to a gene: 3. The CDR3 contains 15 residues. CDR1 and CDR2 from the germline V gene are MGHRA and YSYEKL.